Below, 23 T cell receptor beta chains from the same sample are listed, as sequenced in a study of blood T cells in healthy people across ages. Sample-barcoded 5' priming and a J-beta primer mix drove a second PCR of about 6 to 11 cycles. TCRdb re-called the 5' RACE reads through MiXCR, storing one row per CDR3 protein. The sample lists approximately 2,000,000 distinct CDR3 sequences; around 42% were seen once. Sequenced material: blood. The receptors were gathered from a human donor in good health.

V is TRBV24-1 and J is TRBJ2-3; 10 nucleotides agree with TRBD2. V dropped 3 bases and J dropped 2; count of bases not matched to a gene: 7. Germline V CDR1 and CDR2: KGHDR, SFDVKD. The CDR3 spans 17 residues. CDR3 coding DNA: TGTGCCACCAGTGATAGGCTAGCGGGGGCATCCACAGATACGCAGTATTTT. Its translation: CATSDRLAGASTDTQYF.

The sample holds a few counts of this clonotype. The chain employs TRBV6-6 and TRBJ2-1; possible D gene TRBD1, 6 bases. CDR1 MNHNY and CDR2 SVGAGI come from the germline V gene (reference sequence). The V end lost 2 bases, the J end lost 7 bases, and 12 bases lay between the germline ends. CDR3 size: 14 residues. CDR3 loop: CASSYPRTENEQFF. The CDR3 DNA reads TGTGCCAGCAGTTACCCCCGGACAGAAAATGAGCAGTTCTTC.

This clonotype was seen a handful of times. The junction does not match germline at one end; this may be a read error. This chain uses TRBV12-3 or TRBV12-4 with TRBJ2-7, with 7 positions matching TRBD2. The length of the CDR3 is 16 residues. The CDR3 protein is CASGFGRGFSSYEQYF. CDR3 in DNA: TGTGCCAGCGGTTTCGGGCGGGGGTTCTCCTCCTACGAGCAGTACTTC.

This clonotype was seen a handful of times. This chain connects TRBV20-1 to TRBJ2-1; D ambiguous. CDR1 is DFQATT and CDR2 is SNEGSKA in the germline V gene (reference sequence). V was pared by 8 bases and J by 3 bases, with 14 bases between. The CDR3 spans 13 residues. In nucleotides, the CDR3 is TGCAGTATATCTAAGGCCAGCTACAATGAGCAGTTCTTC. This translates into CSISKASYNEQFF.

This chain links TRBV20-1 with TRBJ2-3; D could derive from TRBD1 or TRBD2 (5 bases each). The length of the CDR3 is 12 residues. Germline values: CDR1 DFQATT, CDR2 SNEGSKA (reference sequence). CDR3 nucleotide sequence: TGCAGGCCGGGACCAAGCACAGATACGCAGTATTTT. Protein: CRPGPSTDTQYF.

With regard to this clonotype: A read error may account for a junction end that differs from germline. The CDR3 DNA sequence: TGTGCCAGCGGTTACTCTATTGGCGGAGGGGGCTACACCTTC. This translates into CASGYSIGGGGYTF. The chain carries TRBV6-5 and TRBJ1-2, with D unresolved. Germline V CDR1 and CDR2: MNHEY, SVGAGI. This CDR3 is 14 amino acids long.

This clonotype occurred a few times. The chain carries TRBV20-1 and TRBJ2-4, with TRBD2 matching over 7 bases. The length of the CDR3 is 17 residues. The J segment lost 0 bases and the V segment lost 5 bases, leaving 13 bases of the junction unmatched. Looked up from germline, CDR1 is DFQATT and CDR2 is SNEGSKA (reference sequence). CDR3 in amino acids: CSAVGIRGLLAKNIQYF. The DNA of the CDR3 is TGCAGTGCTGTGGGGATTCGGGGACTACTAGCCAAAAACATTCAGTACTTC.

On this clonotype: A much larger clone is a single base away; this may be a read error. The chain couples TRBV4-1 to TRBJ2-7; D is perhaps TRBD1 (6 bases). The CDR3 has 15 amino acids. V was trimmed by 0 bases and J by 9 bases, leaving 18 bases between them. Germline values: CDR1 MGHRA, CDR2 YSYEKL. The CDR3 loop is CASSQDLATGIGQYF. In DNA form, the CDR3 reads TGCGCCAGCAGCCAAGATCTCGCAACAGGGATCGGGCAGTACTTC.

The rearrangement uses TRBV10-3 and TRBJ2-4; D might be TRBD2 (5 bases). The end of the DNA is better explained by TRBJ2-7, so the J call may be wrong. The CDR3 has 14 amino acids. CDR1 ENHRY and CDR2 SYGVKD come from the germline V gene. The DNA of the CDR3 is TGTGCCATCAGTGAGTCGAAGGACTGGTACGAGCAGTACTTC. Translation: CAISESKDWYEQYF.

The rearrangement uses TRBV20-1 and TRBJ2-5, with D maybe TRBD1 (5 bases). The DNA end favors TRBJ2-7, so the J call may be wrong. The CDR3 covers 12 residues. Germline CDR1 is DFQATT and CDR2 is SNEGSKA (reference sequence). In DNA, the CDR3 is TGCAGTGCTAGACAGGGTTTCAACGAGCAGTACTTC. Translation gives CSARQGFNEQYF.

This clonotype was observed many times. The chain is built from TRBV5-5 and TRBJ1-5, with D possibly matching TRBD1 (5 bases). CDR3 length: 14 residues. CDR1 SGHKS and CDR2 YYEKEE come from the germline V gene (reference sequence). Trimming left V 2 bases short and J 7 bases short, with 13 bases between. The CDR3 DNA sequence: TGTGCCAGCAGCTTAGGAGGGGCAGGGCAGCCCCAGCATTTT. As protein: CASSLGGAGQPQHF.

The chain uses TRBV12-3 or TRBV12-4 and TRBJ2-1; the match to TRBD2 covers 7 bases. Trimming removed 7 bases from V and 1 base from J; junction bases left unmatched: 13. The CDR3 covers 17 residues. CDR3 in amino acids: CASILSRETLSYNEQFF. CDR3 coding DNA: TGTGCCAGCATTCTATCGCGGGAGACTCTTTCCTACAATGAGCAGTTCTTC.

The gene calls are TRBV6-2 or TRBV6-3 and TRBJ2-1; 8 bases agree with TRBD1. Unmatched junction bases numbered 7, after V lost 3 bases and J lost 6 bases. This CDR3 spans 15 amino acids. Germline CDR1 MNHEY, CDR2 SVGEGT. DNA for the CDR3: TGTGCCAGCAGTTATGGGGACAGGTCGGGCAATGAGCAGTTCTTC. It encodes CASSYGDRSGNEQFF.

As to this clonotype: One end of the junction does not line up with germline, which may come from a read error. The CDR3 DNA follows: TGCAGCGCTGAATTCCAGCCATCCCTGGAGACCCAGTACTTC. Translated: CSAEFQPSLETQYF. This chain uses TRBV29-1 with TRBJ2-5; D unresolved. The germline V gene encodes CDR1 SQVTM and CDR2 ANQGSEA. This CDR3 comprises 14 residues.

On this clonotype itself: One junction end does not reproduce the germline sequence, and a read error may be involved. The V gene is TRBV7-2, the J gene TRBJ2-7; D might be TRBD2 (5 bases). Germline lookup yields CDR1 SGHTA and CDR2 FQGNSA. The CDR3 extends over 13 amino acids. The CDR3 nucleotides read TGTGTCAGCAGCTTTCTAGCCACCTACGAGCAGTACTTC. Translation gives CVSSFLATYEQYF.

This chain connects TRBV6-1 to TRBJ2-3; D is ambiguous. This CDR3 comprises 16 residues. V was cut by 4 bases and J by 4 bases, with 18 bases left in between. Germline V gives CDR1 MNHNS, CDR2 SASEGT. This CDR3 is CASSVGSRLVADTQYF. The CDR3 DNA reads TGTGCCAGCAGTGTGGGGTCTAGACTTGTCGCAGATACGCAGTATTTT.

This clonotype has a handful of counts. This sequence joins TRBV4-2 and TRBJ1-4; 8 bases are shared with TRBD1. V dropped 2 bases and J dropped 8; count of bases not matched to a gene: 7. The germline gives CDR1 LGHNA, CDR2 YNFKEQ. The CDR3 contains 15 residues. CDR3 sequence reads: CASSQSQQGDEKLFF. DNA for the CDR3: TGTGCCAGCAGCCAATCCCAACAGGGGGACGAAAAACTGTTTTTT.

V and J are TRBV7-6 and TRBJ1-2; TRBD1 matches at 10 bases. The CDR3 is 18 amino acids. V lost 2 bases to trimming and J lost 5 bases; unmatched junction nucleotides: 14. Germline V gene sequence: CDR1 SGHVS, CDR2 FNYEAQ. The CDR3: CASSLNPPTGGMGYGYTF. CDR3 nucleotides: TGTGCCAGCAGCTTAAATCCCCCGACAGGGGGCATGGGGTATGGCTACACCTTC.

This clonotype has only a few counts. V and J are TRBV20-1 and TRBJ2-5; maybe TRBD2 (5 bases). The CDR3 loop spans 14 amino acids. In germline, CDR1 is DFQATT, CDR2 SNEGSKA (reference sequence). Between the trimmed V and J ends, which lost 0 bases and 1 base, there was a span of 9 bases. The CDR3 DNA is TGCAGTGCTAGAGATTATGAGGGCCAAGAGACCCAGTACTTC. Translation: CSARDYEGQETQYF.

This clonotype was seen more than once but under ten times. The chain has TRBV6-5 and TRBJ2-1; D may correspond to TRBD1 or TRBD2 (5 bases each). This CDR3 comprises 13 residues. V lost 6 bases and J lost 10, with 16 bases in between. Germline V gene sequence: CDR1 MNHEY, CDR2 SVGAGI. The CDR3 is CASRDSGTQEQFF. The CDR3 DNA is TGTGCCAGCAGAGACTCCGGGACGCAGGAGCAGTTCTTC.

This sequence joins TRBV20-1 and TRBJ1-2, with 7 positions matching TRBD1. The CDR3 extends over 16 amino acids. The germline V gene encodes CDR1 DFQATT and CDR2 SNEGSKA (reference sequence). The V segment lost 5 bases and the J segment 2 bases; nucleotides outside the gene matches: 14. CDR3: CSAGYEIQGPNYGYTF. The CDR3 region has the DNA TGCAGTGCTGGGTACGAGATACAGGGGCCAAACTATGGCTACACCTTC.

The CDR3 bases are TGCGCCAGCAGCTGGTCCCCTGGGGATGAAAAACTGTTTTTT. Translating gives CASSWSPGDEKLFF. The V call is TRBV5-1, the J call TRBJ1-4; the D is unclear. Germline loops: CDR1 SGHRS, CDR2 YFSETQ. The V and J ends lost 3 bases and 6 bases respectively, with 12 bases between them. The CDR3 is made up of 14 amino acids.

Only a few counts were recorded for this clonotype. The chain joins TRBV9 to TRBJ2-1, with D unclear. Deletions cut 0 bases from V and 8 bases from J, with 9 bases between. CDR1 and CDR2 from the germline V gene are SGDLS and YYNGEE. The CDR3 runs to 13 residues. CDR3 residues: CASSVALVHEQFF. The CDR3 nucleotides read TGTGCCAGCAGCGTAGCCTTGGTACATGAGCAGTTCTTC.